The 12 T cell receptor beta chains below all came from one sample that was sequenced in a study of shared clonotypes between healthy human individuals. The protocol was immunoSEQ multiplex PCR, while the TCRdb copy is restricted to in-frame clones and leaves out a portion. The sample lists about 470,000 clones; around 79% were seen once. Sequences were obtained from PBMCs. All receptors come from a woman aged 35 to 49 in good health. Some clones in this sample may be carry-over from other donors' samples.

This clone was seen a handful of times. This sequence joins TRBV27 and TRBJ1-1; D perhaps matches TRBD1 (5 bases). V lost 5 bases to trimming and J lost 0 bases, with 13 bases between them. CDR1 and CDR2 from the germline V gene are MNHEY and SMNVEV (reference sequence). The CDR3 has 15 residues. Here the CDR3 reads CASSLAGTVNTEAFF. CDR3 nucleotide sequence: TGTGCCAGCAGTCTAGCCGGGACCGTGAACACTGAAGCTTTCTTT.

The chain uses TRBV6-5 and TRBJ1-2; D perhaps matches TRBD1 (5 bases). This CDR3 region has 15 residues. From germline, CDR1 is MNHEY and CDR2 SVGAGI. Trimming took 7 bases from V and 4 from J, leaving 19 bases between them. The CDR3 protein is CASKGWAEGSYGYTF. Written as DNA, the CDR3 is TGTGCCAGCAAGGGGTGGGCTGAGGGTAGCTATGGCTACACCTTC.

This clone was seen once. J is TRBJ2-1 and V is TRBV7-8; D gene uncertain. Germline-derived CDR1 and CDR2 are SGHVS and FQNEAQ. V was cut by 2 bases and J by 9 bases, with 8 bases left in between. There are 12 residues in the CDR3. The CDR3, as DNA: TGTGCCAGCAGCTTATTTTCGGCTGAGCAGTTCTTC. Translation gives CASSLFSAEQFF.

V and J are TRBV11-2 and TRBJ1-1, with D uncertain. V dropped 2 bases and J dropped 4 bases, with 17 bases sitting between them. Germline CDR1 reads SGHAT; CDR2 reads FQNNGV. This CDR3 contains 16 residues. CDR3 residues: CASSLKMGPETTEAFF. As DNA, the CDR3 is TGTGCCAGCAGCTTAAAAATGGGCCCGGAAACCACTGAAGCTTTCTTT.

V and J are TRBV5-6 and TRBJ1-4; weak D call: TRBD1 (5 bases). V lost 2 bases and J lost 7, with 24 bases in between. The V gene's germline CDR1 is SGHDT and CDR2 YYEEEE. The CDR3 sequence is 18 residues long. The CDR3 DNA follows: TGTGCCAGCAGCTTATCCCCGGGACTCCCCCGCGGGGGTGAAAAACTGTTTTTT. It translates to CASSLSPGLPRGGEKLFF.

This chain uses TRBV19 with TRBJ2-1; TRBD2 agrees at 13 bases. This CDR3 spans 15 amino acids. V lost 7 bases and J lost 4; bases outside the gene matches: 4. From germline, CDR1 is LNHDA and CDR2 SQIVND (reference sequence). Written as DNA, the CDR3 is TGTGCCAGTACCTTGACTAGCGGGAGGTACAATGAGCAGTTCTTC. Protein sequence: CASTLTSGRYNEQFF.

The chain has TRBV9 and TRBJ2-7; D is perhaps TRBD1 (7 bases). The V end lost 1 base, the J end lost 2 bases, and 13 bases lay between the germline ends. CDR1 and CDR2 from the germline V gene are SGDLS and YYNGEE. The CDR3 is 15 amino acids. The CDR3 nucleotides are TGTGCCAGCAGCGTATCGCCAGGGGGGACCTACGAGCAGTACTTC. Protein: CASSVSPGGTYEQYF. The whole variable domain, filled in from reference TRBV9 and TRBJ2-7, reads DSGVTQTPKHLITATGQRVTLRCSPRSGDLSVYWYQQSLDQGLQFLIQYYNGEERAKGNILERFSAQQFPDLHSELNLSSLELGDSALYFCASSVSPGGTYEQYFGPGTRLTVT.

This chain joins TRBV12-5 and TRBJ1-1; no definite D call. From germline, CDR1 is LGHNT and CDR2 FRNRAP. The CDR3 spans 13 residues. The V gene lost 2 bases and the J gene lost 2 bases, with 6 bases spanning the gap. CDR3 in amino acids: CASGLTDNTEAFF. The DNA of the CDR3 is TGTGCTAGTGGTTTGACGGATAACACTGAAGCTTTCTTT.

V and J are TRBV4-2 and TRBJ2-2, with TRBD1 matching 9 bases. The CDR3 totals 15 residues. CDR1 is LGHNA and CDR2 is YNFKEQ in the germline V gene. Trimming cost V 1 base and J 5 bases; bases outside gene matches: 2. CDR3 sequence: CASSQGTGATGELFF. Written as DNA, the CDR3 is TGTGCCAGCAGCCAAGGGACAGGGGCGACCGGGGAGCTGTTTTTT.

The chain employs TRBV7-9 and TRBJ2-1; unclear D gene. Germline loops: CDR1 SEHNR, CDR2 FQNEAQ (reference sequence). Trimming took off 4 bases at V and 6 bases at J, with 7 bases between the two ends. CDR3 length: 12 residues. This chain's CDR3 is CASSSPINEQFF. The DNA for the CDR3 is TGTGCCAGCAGCTCTCCTATCAATGAGCAGTTCTTC.

The V gene is TRBV6-6, the J gene TRBJ2-1, with 9 bases aligning to TRBD2. The CDR3 has 15 amino acids. Germline V gives CDR1 MNHNY, CDR2 SVGAGI (reference sequence). J gave up 3 bases and V 2 bases, and 2 bases lay outside the gene matches. The CDR3 bases are TGTGCCAGCAGTTACCCTAGCGGGATCTACAATGAGCAGTTCTTC. Translated: CASSYPSGIYNEQFF.

This clone was seen many times. The genes are TRBV14 and TRBJ2-2; D gene unclear. V lost 4 bases and J 3 bases, leaving 6 bases between the germline ends. CDR3 length: 13 amino acids. Germline V CDR1 and CDR2: SGHDN, FVKESK. The CDR3 coding sequence is TGTGCCAGCAGCCGGACGGACACCGGGGAGCTGTTTTTT. It codes for CASSRTDTGELFF.